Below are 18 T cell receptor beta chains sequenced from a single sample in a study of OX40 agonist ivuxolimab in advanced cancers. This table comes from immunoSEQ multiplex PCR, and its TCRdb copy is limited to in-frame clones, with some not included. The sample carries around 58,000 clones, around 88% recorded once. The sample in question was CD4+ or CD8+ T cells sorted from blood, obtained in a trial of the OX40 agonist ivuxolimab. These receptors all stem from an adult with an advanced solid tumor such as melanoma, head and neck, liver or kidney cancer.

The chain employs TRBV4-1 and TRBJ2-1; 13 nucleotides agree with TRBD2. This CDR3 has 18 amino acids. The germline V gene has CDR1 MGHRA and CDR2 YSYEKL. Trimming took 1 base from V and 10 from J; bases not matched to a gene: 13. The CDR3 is CASSQGPRTSGGKSEQFF. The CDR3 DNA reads TGCGCCAGCAGCCAAGGGCCCCGGACTAGCGGGGGCAAGTCGGAGCAGTTCTTC.

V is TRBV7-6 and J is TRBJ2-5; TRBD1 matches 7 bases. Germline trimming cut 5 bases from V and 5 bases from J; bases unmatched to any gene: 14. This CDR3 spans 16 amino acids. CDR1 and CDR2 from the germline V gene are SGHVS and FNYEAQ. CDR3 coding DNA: TGTGCCAGCAGCGATAGAGGTCGAGGGGGCGCGGAGACCCAGTACTTC. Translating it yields CASSDRGRGGAETQYF. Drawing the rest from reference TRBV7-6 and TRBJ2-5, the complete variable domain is GAGVSQSPRYKVTKRGQDVALRCDPISGHVSLYWYRQALGQGPEFLTYFNYEAQQDKSGLPNDRFSAERPEGSISTLTIQRTEQRDSAMYRCASSDRGRGGAETQYFGPGTRLLVL.

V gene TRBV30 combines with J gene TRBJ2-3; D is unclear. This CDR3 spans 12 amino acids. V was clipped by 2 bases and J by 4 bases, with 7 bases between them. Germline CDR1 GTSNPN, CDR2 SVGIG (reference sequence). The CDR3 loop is CAWSISADTQYF. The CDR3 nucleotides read TGTGCCTGGAGTATTTCGGCAGATACGCAGTATTTT.

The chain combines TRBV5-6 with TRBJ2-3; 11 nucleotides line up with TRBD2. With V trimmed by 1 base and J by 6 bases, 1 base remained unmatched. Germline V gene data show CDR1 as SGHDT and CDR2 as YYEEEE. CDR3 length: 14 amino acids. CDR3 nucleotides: TGTGCCAGCAGCTTGAGACTAGCGGGGGATACGCAGTATTTT. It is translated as CASSLRLAGDTQYF.

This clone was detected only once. This CDR3 reads CASKASGSTDTQYF. The CDR3 nucleotides read TGCGCCAGCAAGGCTAGCGGGAGCACAGATACGCAGTATTTT. The J gene is TRBJ2-3, the V gene TRBV10-1, with 8 bases that match TRBD2. Looked up from germline, CDR1 is WNHNN and CDR2 is SYGVQD (reference sequence). V was pared by 7 bases and J by 0 bases, with 3 bases of the junction left unmatched. CDR3 length: 14 residues.

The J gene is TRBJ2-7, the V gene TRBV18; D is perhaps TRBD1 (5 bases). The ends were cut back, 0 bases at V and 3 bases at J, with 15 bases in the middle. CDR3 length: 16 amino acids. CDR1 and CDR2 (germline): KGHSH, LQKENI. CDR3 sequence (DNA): TGTGCCAGCTCACCACCGAATCGGCAGGGTGACTACGAGCAGTACTTC. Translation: CASSPPNRQGDYEQYF.

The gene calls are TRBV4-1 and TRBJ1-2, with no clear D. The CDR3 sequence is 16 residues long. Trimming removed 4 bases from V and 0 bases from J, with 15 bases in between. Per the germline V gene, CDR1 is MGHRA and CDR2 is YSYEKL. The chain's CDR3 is CASSPREGASNYGYTF. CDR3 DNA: TGCGCCAGCAGCCCCCGGGAGGGCGCGTCTAACTATGGCTACACCTTC.

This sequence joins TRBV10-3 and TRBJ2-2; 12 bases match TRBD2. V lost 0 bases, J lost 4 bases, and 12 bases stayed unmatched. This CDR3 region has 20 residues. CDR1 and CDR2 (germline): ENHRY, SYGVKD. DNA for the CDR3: TGTGCCATCAGTGAGTCTTCAACGGGACTAGCGGGTTATACCACCGGGGAGCTGTTTTTT. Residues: CAISESSTGLAGYTTGELFF.

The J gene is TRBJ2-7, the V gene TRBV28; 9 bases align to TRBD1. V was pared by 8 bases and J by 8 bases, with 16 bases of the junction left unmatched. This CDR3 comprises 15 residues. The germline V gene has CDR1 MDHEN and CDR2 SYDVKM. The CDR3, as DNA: TGTGCCAGCGGAGGGACCGGGACAGGGTCAGGGCAGCAGTACTTC. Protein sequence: CASGGTGTGSGQQYF. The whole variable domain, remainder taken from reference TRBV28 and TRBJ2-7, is DVKVTQSSRYLVKRTGEKVFLECVQDMDHENMFWYRQDPGLGLRLIYFSYDVKMKEKGDIPEGYSVSREKKERFSLILESASTNQTSMYLCASGGTGTGSGQQYFGPGTRLTVT.

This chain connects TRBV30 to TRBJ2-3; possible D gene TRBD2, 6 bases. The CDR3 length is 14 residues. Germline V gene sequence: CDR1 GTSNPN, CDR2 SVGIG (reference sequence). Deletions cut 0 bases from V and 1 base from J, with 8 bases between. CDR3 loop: CAWSVGGGTDTQYF. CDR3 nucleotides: TGTGCCTGGAGTGTCGGAGGGGGCACAGATACGCAGTATTTT.

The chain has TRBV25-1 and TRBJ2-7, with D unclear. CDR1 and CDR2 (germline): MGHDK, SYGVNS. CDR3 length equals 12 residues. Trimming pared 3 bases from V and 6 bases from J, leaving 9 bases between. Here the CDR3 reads CASSDKGLEQYF. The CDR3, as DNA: TGTGCCAGCAGTGATAAGGGTCTCGAGCAGTACTTC.

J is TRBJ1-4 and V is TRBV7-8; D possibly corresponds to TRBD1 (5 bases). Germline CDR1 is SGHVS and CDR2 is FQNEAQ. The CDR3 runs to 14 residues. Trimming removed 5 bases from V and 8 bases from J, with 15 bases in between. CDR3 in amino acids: CASSRSQGEEKLFF. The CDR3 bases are TGTGCCAGCAGCCGTTCTCAAGGGGAAGAAAAACTGTTTTTT.

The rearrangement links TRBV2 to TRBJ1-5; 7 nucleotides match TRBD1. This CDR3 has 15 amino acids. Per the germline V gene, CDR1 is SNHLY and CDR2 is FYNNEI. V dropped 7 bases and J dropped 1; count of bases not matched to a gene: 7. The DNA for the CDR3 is TGTGCCAGCACTCGGCAGGGGGGGAGCAATCAGCCCCAGCATTTT. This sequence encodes CASTRQGGSNQPQHF.

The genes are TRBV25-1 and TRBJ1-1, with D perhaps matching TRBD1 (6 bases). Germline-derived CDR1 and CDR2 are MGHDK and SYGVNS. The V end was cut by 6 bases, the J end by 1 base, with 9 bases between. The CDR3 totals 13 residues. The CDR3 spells CASRTGRNTEAFF. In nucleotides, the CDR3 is TGTGCCAGCAGGACAGGAAGGAACACTGAAGCTTTCTTT.

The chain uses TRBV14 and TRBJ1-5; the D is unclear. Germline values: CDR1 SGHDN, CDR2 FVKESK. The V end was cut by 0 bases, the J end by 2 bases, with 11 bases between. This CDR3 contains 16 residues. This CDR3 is CASSQDLRLGNQPQHF. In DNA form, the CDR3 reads TGTGCCAGCAGCCAAGATCTACGTCTAGGCAATCAGCCCCAGCATTTT.

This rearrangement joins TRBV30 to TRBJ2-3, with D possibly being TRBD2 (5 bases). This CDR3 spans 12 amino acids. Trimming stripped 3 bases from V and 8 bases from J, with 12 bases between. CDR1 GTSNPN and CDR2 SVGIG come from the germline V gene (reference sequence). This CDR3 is CAWSGGPATQYF. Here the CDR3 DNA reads TGTGCCTGGAGCGGAGGACCCGCTACGCAGTATTTT.

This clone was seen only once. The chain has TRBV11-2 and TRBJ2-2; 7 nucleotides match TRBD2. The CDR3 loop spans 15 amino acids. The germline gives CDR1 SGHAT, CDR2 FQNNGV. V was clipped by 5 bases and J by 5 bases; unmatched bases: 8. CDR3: CASSPRPGGTGELFF. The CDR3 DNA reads TGTGCCAGCAGCCCCCGACCCGGGGGGACCGGGGAGCTGTTTTTT.

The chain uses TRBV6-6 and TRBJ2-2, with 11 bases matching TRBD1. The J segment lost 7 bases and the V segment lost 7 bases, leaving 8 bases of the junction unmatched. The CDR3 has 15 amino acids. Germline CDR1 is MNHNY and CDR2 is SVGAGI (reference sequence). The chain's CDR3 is CASMGGQGAIGELFF. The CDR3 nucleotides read TGTGCCAGCATGGGAGGACAGGGGGCTATCGGGGAGCTGTTTTTT.